A single sample gave rise to the 21 T cell receptor beta chains below, sequenced in a study of OX40 agonist ivuxolimab in advanced cancers. Some clones are missing from TCRdb's copy, which holds only in-frame ones; the method was immunoSEQ multiplex PCR. The sample carries about 27,000 clones, roughly 80% recorded once. The specimen was CD4+ or CD8+ T cells sorted from blood, collected in a trial of the OX40 agonist ivuxolimab. The receptor set was obtained from an adult with an advanced solid tumor such as melanoma, head and neck, liver or kidney cancer.

The J gene is TRBJ2-3, the V gene TRBV4-1; no reliable D call. In germline, CDR1 is MGHRA, CDR2 YSYEKL. This CDR3 spans 13 amino acids. The V end was cut by 7 bases, the J end by 0 bases, with 8 bases between. CDR3 amino acids: CASMSESTDTQYF. In nucleotides, the CDR3 is TGCGCCAGCATGAGCGAAAGCACAGATACGCAGTATTTT.

The chain has TRBV11-2 and TRBJ2-5, with D uncertain. Germline-derived CDR1 and CDR2 are SGHAT and FQNNGV. V was pared by 1 base and J by 2 bases, with 11 bases between. The CDR3 covers 15 residues. The CDR3 DNA follows: TGTGCCAGCAGCTTAGGTTTCGGTCCTCAAGAGACCCAGTACTTC. Encoded protein: CASSLGFGPQETQYF. The variable domain in full, with the rest retrieved from reference TRBV11-2 and TRBJ2-5, is EAGVAQSPRYKIIEKRQSVAFWCNPISGHATLYWYQQILGQGPKLLIQFQNNGVVDDSQLPKDRFSAERLKGVDSTLKIQPAKLEDSAVYLCASSLGFGPQETQYFGPGTRLLVL.

The V and J genes are TRBV2 and TRBJ2-6, with a weak D call TRBD1 (6 bases). Germline-derived CDR1 and CDR2 are SNHLY and FYNNEI. The CDR3 has 13 residues. V was cut by 7 bases and J by 2 bases, with 6 bases left in between. The CDR3 sequence is CASTGAGANVLTF. In DNA, the CDR3 is TGTGCCAGCACAGGGGCTGGGGCCAACGTCCTGACTTTC.

This chain joins TRBV5-5 and TRBJ2-7; D may be TRBD1 (5 bases). CDR1 is SGHKS and CDR2 is YYEKEE in the germline V gene (reference sequence). The V gene lost 4 bases and the J gene lost 5 bases, with 7 bases spanning the gap. The CDR3 extends over 11 amino acids. The CDR3 DNA follows: TGTGCCAGCAGCGCAGGGAACGAGCAGTACTTC. This encodes CASSAGNEQYF. The full variable domain, rest sourced from reference TRBV5-5 and TRBJ2-7, is DAGVTQSPTHLIKTRGQQVTLRCSPISGHKSVSWYQQVLGQGPQFIFQYYEKEERGRGNFPDRFSARQFPNYSSELNVNALLLGDSALYLCASSAGNEQYFGPGTRLTVT.

The V gene is TRBV5-1, the J gene TRBJ2-2; 9 positions agree with TRBD1. V shed 7 bases and J 3 bases; nucleotides not matched to a gene: 10. Germline-derived CDR1 and CDR2 are SGHRS and YFSETQ. This CDR3 has 16 amino acids. This chain's CDR3 is CASRPADRGYTGELFF. The CDR3 nucleotides are TGCGCCAGCCGGCCGGCGGACAGGGGCTACACCGGGGAGCTGTTTTTT.

The chain joins TRBV19 to TRBJ2-2; TRBD2 might be the D (5 bases). The CDR3 runs to 15 residues. Trimming left V 3 bases short and J 0 bases short, with 8 bases between. Germline V CDR1 and CDR2: LNHDA, SQIVND (reference sequence). This CDR3 reads CASSILGTNTGELFF. The CDR3 DNA reads TGTGCCAGTAGTATCCTCGGGACGAACACCGGGGAGCTGTTTTTT.

In nucleotides, the CDR3 is TGTGCCAGCAGCCCGGGGACAGACTACAATGAGCAGTTCTTC. This codes for CASSPGTDYNEQFF. V is TRBV5-6 and J is TRBJ2-1, with TRBD1 matching 7 bases. The ends lost 4 bases at V and 3 bases at J; junction bases unmatched: 4. The CDR3 is 14 residues long. CDR1 is SGHDT and CDR2 is YYEEEE in the germline V gene.

The chain carries TRBV7-3 and TRBJ1-1; TRBD1 might be the D (5 bases). Germline CDR1 and CDR2: SGHTA and FQGTGA. Trimming pared 5 bases from V and 4 bases from J, leaving 14 bases between. The CDR3 length is 14 residues. The CDR3 nucleotides are TGTGCCAGCAGCGATGGGGGAGTGAGCACTGAAGCTTTCTTT. Its protein is CASSDGGVSTEAFF.

The chain uses TRBV2 and TRBJ2-1; D uncertain. The CDR3 loop spans 15 amino acids. Trimming took off 8 bases at V and 0 bases at J, with 14 bases between the two ends. Germline CDR1 is SNHLY and CDR2 is FYNNEI. The CDR3 protein is CASPDASSSYNEQFF. CDR3 sequence (DNA): TGTGCCAGCCCCGACGCATCGAGCTCCTACAATGAGCAGTTCTTC.

The V and J genes are TRBV6-6 and TRBJ1-2; D is uncertain. Germline CDR1 MNHNY, CDR2 SVGAGI (reference sequence). The CDR3 extends over 13 amino acids. Trimming took 4 bases from V and 1 from J, leaving 7 bases between them. The CDR3 protein is CASSLADNYGYTF. The CDR3, as DNA: TGTGCCAGCAGTTTGGCGGATAACTATGGCTACACCTTC.

This clone was observed at least ten times. J is TRBJ2-5 and V is TRBV5-1; 11 bases agree with TRBD2. Trimming at V came to 5 bases and at J to 5 bases, leaving 14 bases not matched to a gene. Germline V gives CDR1 SGHRS, CDR2 YFSETQ. The CDR3 is 17 residues long. The CDR3 sequence is CASRQGTSGSPIETQYF. CDR3 coding DNA: TGCGCCAGCAGGCAAGGTACTAGCGGGAGTCCAATTGAGACCCAGTACTTC.

This chain uses TRBV5-5 with TRBJ2-2; 7 bases map to TRBD1. Trimming took 0 bases from V and 7 from J; bases not matched to a gene: 6. Per germline, CDR1 SGHKS and CDR2 YYEKEE (reference sequence). The CDR3 is made up of 15 amino acids. The CDR3 loop reads CASSLVGQKSGELFF. CDR3 nucleotides: TGTGCCAGCAGCTTGGTGGGACAGAAAAGCGGGGAGCTGTTTTTT.

The chain combines TRBV11-3 with TRBJ2-3; 7 bases match TRBD2. Trimming removed 3 bases from V and 6 bases from J; junction bases left unmatched: 3. The CDR3 totals 13 residues. Germline CDR1 is SGHNT and CDR2 is YENEEA. The CDR3 here is CASSFPLADTQYF. The CDR3, as DNA: TGTGCCAGCAGCTTCCCACTAGCGGATACGCAGTATTTT. The whole variable domain, remainder taken from reference TRBV11-3 and TRBJ2-3, is EAGVVQSPRYKIIEKKQPVAFWCNPISGHNTLYWYLQNLGQGPELLIRYENEEAVDDSQLPKDRFSAERLKGVDSTLKIQPAELGDSAVYLCASSFPLADTQYFGPGTRLTVL.

This clone was recorded once. The V and J genes are TRBV4-1 and TRBJ2-1; D may be TRBD1 (6 bases). V lost 4 bases and J lost 5, with 12 bases in between. The germline V gene has CDR1 MGHRA and CDR2 YSYEKL. The CDR3 runs 14 residues. The CDR3 region is CASSLHRENNEQFF. CDR3 sequence (DNA): TGCGCCAGCAGCCTACACAGGGAGAACAATGAGCAGTTCTTC.

The rearrangement uses TRBV30 and TRBJ1-2, with a tentative D call TRBD1 (5 bases). CDR1 and CDR2 from the germline V gene are GTSNPN and SVGIG (reference sequence). The V gene lost 0 bases and the J gene lost 6 bases, with 20 bases spanning the gap. This CDR3 comprises 16 residues. In DNA form, the CDR3 reads TGTGCCTGGAGTGTACAATCAGGGAGAACGGGGGATGGCTACACCTTC. This codes for CAWSVQSGRTGDGYTF. The full variable domain, rest sourced from reference TRBV30 and TRBJ1-2, is SQTIHQWPATLVQPVGSPLSLECTVEGTSNPNLYWYRQAAGRGLQLLFYSVGIGQISSEVPQNLSASRPQDRQFILSSKKLLLSDSGFYLCAWSVQSGRTGDGYTFGSGTRLTVV.

V and J are TRBV2 and TRBJ2-7; D gene uncertain. Trimming removed 8 bases at V and 2 bases at J, with 13 bases between. The CDR3 is 13 amino acids. Germline V gives CDR1 SNHLY, CDR2 FYNNEI. CDR3 in amino acids: CASSPYPAYEQYF. As DNA, the CDR3 is TGTGCCAGCTCCCCCTACCCAGCCTACGAGCAGTACTTC.

The table lists this clone with a count of one. The V gene is TRBV14, the J gene TRBJ2-7; TRBD1 agrees at 10 bases. The CDR3 is 14 residues long. CDR1 is SGHDN and CDR2 is FVKESK in the germline V gene. With 1 base clipped from V and 3 bases from J, the junction kept 0 bases outside the gene matches. The CDR3 region is CASSQGTGGYEQYF. As DNA, the CDR3 is TGTGCCAGCAGCCAAGGGACAGGGGGCTACGAGCAGTACTTC.

This clone came up once. The V gene is TRBV7-6, the J gene TRBJ1-1; D is ambiguous. CDR1 is SGHVS and CDR2 is FNYEAQ in the germline V gene. Trimming removed 1 base from V and 0 bases from J, with 6 bases in between. CDR3 length equals 14 residues. CDR3 bases: TGTGCCAGCAGCTTAGGCGTTTTGAACACTGAAGCTTTCTTT. Translated: CASSLGVLNTEAFF.

This clone was recorded once. This rearrangement joins TRBV6-6 to TRBJ2-2; D gene ambiguous. CDR1 is MNHNY, CDR2 SVGAGI, per germline (reference sequence). This CDR3 has 16 amino acids. Trimming pared 2 bases from V and 2 bases from J, leaving 12 bases between. Here the CDR3 DNA reads TGTGCCAGCAGTTACAGGGCAGGCGATAACACCGGGGAGCTGTTTTTT. It is translated as CASSYRAGDNTGELFF.

This rearrangement joins TRBV7-8 to TRBJ2-7; TRBD2 matches at 8 bases. The J segment lost 4 bases and the V segment lost 6 bases, leaving 8 bases of the junction unmatched. The CDR3 runs to 14 residues. Germline CDR1 reads SGHVS; CDR2 reads FQNEAQ. CDR3 nucleotides: TGTGCCAGCAGGCCACCGGGACTAGGGTACGAGCAGTACTTC. As protein: CASRPPGLGYEQYF. Supplemented by reference TRBV7-8 and TRBJ2-7, the full variable domain reads GAGVSQSPRYKVAKRGQDVALRCDPISGHVSLFWYQQALGQGPEFLTYFQNEAQLDKSGLPSDRFFAERPEGSVSTLKIQRTQQEDSAVYLCASRPPGLGYEQYFGPGTRLTVT.

The gene calls are TRBV10-3 and TRBJ2-5, with TRBD2 matching over 9 bases. The V segment lost 4 bases and the J segment 1 base; nucleotides outside the gene matches: 4. Germline CDR1 ENHRY, CDR2 SYGVKD. CDR3 size: 15 residues. The CDR3 spells CAISGLAGTQETQYF. For the CDR3, the DNA is TGTGCCATCAGTGGGCTAGCGGGAACCCAAGAGACCCAGTACTTC.